Listed here is a single T cell receptor (beta chain). Its antigen is as yet unknown. The PBMCs used were ones drawn from about 9.3 ml of fresh peripheral blood. The sample belongs to a study of Graves' ophthalmopathy and Graves' hyperthyroidism. Amplification of the TCR beta CDR3 regions used RNA transcripts (as template). The authors performed first-round RT-PCR with HTBI primers and then a second-round multiplex PCR. TCRdb itself ran the multiplex PCR reads through MiXCR, one entry per CDR3 protein. The sample lists about 740,000 distinct CDR3 sequences; 35% to 50% were seen once. Overall study findings and caveats: Ophthalmopathy cases were distinguished from stable hyperthyroidism by a 13-signature model, reaching roughly 90% sensitivity and around 81% specificity.

Sequencing was performed on peripheral blood. The receptor was isolated from an adult man with Graves' ophthalmopathy.

CDR3 in amino acids: CASSGIGTGPYTDTQYF. For the CDR3, the DNA is TGTGCCAGCAGCGGAATTGGGACAGGGCCTTACACAGATACGCAGTATTTT. The chain is built from TRBV25-1 and TRBJ2-3, with TRBD1 matching over 9 bases. Looked up from germline, CDR1 is MGHDK and CDR2 is SYGVNS. CDR3 length equals 17 residues. After removal of 6 bases from V and 2 bases from J, the junction contained 12 bases not matched to a gene.